This T cell receptor beta chain was sequenced for a study of blood T cell repertoires in COVID-19. In the study overall: Recovery meant two consecutive negative NP/OP PCR tests, professional clearance, or resolved symptoms. COVID-19 samples, acute and convalescent, were from the United States, Italy and Spain. T cells, B-cell-depleted T cells, or PBMCs supplied cDNA or gDNA.

V dropped 3 bases and J dropped 1; count of bases not matched to a gene: 2. The length of the CDR3 is 15 residues. Germline lookup yields CDR1 SGHDN and CDR2 FVKESK. In the authors' workflow: Amplifying reference gene primers gave estimates of nucleated cell counts. Sequenced by immunoSEQ multiplex PCR; TCRdb stores in-frame clones only, minus some. V and J calls and clone size are those listed in that table; D and trimming were worked out from the DNA. The data contain approximately 210,000 clones, around 87% of them singletons. This TCR was sampled from a man younger than 45 in a cohort exposed to, infected with or recovered from COVID-19 (not recorded which). The sequenced sample consisted of PBMCs or T cells enriched from blood (not recorded which). The chain uses TRBV14 and TRBJ1-4; 7 bases are shared with TRBD1. The CDR3 region has the DNA TGTGCCAGCAGCCAGGGGACAGTAACTAATGAAAAACTGTTTTTT. Translated, it gives CASSQGTVTNEKLFF.